The rows below give T cell receptor beta chains drawn from one sample of a study of shared clonotypes between healthy human individuals. Clones were sequenced by immunoSEQ multiplex PCR, and TCRdb holds only the in-frame ones, with some missing. The table includes about half a million clones, approximately 82% detected once. The sample was PBMCs. The receptors come from a woman aged 40 to 50 in good health. Some clones in this sample may be carry-over from other donors' samples. Each CDR3 is given with its conserved first and last residue. Fields, in order: clone size, D gene, J gene, V gene, CDR3 protein, CDR3 DNA. A D gene is named only where the DNA matches it firmly. The size of a clone is reported for some rows only, either as once, few or many, or as a class for expanded clones.

abundance: .; d_gene: .; j_gene: TRBJ2-2; v_gene: TRBV6-1; CDR3aa: CASSQLLEVGELFF; CDR3nt: TGTGCCAGCAGTCAACTACTAGAGGTCGGGGAGCTGTTTTTT
abundance: .; d_gene: .; j_gene: TRBJ2-5; v_gene: TRBV5-6; CDR3aa: CASSSKEGYQETQYF; CDR3nt: TGTGCCAGCAGCTCCAAAGAAGGGTACCAAGAGACCCAGTACTTC
abundance: few; d_gene: TRBD2; j_gene: TRBJ2-7; v_gene: TRBV29-1; CDR3aa: CSVEGGTSGRNEQYF; CDR3nt: TGCAGCGTTGAAGGGGGGACTAGCGGGAGAAACGAGCAGTACTTC
abundance: .; d_gene: .; j_gene: TRBJ2-7; v_gene: TRBV25-1; CDR3aa: CASSERFVSYEQYF; CDR3nt: TGTGCCAGCAGTGAAAGGTTTGTGTCCTACGAGCAGTACTTC
abundance: .; d_gene: .; j_gene: TRBJ1-5; v_gene: TRBV15; CDR3aa: CATSSGTRQPQHF; CDR3nt: TGTGCCACCAGCAGCGGGACTAGGCAGCCCCAGCATTTT
abundance: .; d_gene: TRBD1; j_gene: TRBJ2-7; v_gene: TRBV18; CDR3aa: CASSLGRGPSYEQYF; CDR3nt: TGTGCCAGCTCACTGGGCAGGGGGCCCTCCTACGAGCAGTACTTC
abundance: .; d_gene: .; j_gene: TRBJ2-7; v_gene: TRBV28; CDR3aa: CASSSWTRNFYEQYF; CDR3nt: TGTGCCAGCAGTTCCTGGACGAGAAATTTCTACGAGCAGTACTTC
abundance: .; d_gene: TRBD1; j_gene: TRBJ1-2; v_gene: TRBV18; CDR3aa: CASSPGQGTFYGYTF; CDR3nt: TGTGCCAGCTCACCGGGACAGGGGACCTTTTATGGCTACACCTTC
abundance: .; d_gene: .; j_gene: TRBJ2-1; v_gene: TRBV11-2; CDR3aa: CASRPLRFAYNEQFF; CDR3nt: TGTGCCAGCAGGCCGCTTCGCTTCGCCTACAATGAGCAGTTCTTC
abundance: .; d_gene: .; j_gene: TRBJ2-3; v_gene: TRBV7-9; CDR3aa: CASSPGLLSDTQYF; CDR3nt: TGTGCCAGCAGCCCCGGTTTGCTGTCAGATACGCAGTATTTT
abundance: few; d_gene: .; j_gene: TRBJ1-5; v_gene: TRBV30; CDR3aa: CAWSVGRNSNQPQHF; CDR3nt: TGTGCCTGGAGTGTGGGAAGGAACTCTAATCAGCCCCAGCATTTT
abundance: once; d_gene: .; j_gene: TRBJ2-3; v_gene: TRBV5-1; CDR3aa: CASSLAGSFSTDTQYF; CDR3nt: TGCGCCAGCAGCTTGGCAGGTAGCTTTAGCACAGATACGCAGTATTTT
abundance: .; d_gene: .; j_gene: TRBJ2-5; v_gene: TRBV5-4; CDR3aa: CASSFHRKETQYF; CDR3nt: TGTGCCAGCAGCTTCCACAGAAAAGAGACCCAGTACTTC
abundance: once; d_gene: .; j_gene: TRBJ1-5; v_gene: TRBV19; CDR3aa: CASSIDPTANNQPQHF; CDR3nt: TGTGCCAGTAGTATAGATCCAACGGCTAACAATCAGCCCCAGCATTTT
abundance: .; d_gene: TRBD1; j_gene: TRBJ1-4; v_gene: TRBV25-1; CDR3aa: CASSDPGTGSEKLFF; CDR3nt: TGTGCCAGCAGTGATCCCGGGACAGGGTCTGAAAAACTGTTTTTT
abundance: .; d_gene: TRBD1; j_gene: TRBJ2-7; v_gene: TRBV14; CDR3aa: CASSQAERGTGLDEQYF; CDR3nt: TGTGCCAGCAGCCAGGCCGAGAGGGGGACAGGCCTTGACGAGCAGTACTTC
abundance: .; d_gene: .; j_gene: TRBJ2-1; v_gene: TRBV5-3; CDR3aa: CARSSDYNEQFF; CDR3nt: TGTGCCAGAAGCTCGGACTACAATGAGCAGTTCTTC
abundance: .; d_gene: .; j_gene: TRBJ1-1; v_gene: TRBV30; CDR3aa: CAWSVQGPAFF; CDR3nt: TGTGCCTGGAGTGTCCAGGGACCTGCTTTCTTT
abundance: .; d_gene: .; j_gene: TRBJ2-3; v_gene: TRBV28; CDR3aa: CASRDQADTQYF; CDR3nt: TGTGCCAGCAGGGATCAAGCAGATACGCAGTATTTT
abundance: .; d_gene: .; j_gene: TRBJ2-7; v_gene: TRBV7-2; CDR3aa: CASSSNPRGVAYEQYF; CDR3nt: TGTGCCAGCAGCTCCAACCCCAGGGGAGTAGCCTACGAGCAGTACTTC
abundance: .; d_gene: TRBD2; j_gene: TRBJ2-1; v_gene: TRBV5-1; CDR3aa: CASSTGLAGPNEQFF; CDR3nt: TGCGCCAGCAGCACGGGACTAGCGGGACCAAATGAGCAGTTCTTC
abundance: .; d_gene: TRBD2; j_gene: TRBJ2-2; v_gene: TRBV10-3; CDR3aa: CAIKGPRGLAGATTNTGELFF; CDR3nt: TGTGCCATCAAGGGCCCTCGGGGCCTAGCGGGAGCCACTACGAACACCGGGGAGCTGTTTTTT
abundance: .; d_gene: TRBD1; j_gene: TRBJ2-3; v_gene: TRBV5-6; CDR3aa: CASSMRTGDYTDTQYF; CDR3nt: TGTGCCAGCAGCATGCGGACAGGGGATTACACAGATACGCAGTATTTT
abundance: .; d_gene: TRBD2; j_gene: TRBJ2-7; v_gene: TRBV15; CDR3aa: CATSSRGESYEQYF; CDR3nt: TGTGCCACCAGCAGTCGGGGGGAGTCCTACGAGCAGTACTTC
abundance: .; d_gene: .; j_gene: TRBJ2-3; v_gene: TRBV10-1; CDR3aa: CASSAQDDCWVDTQYF; CDR3nt: TGCGCCAGCAGTGCCCAGGACGACTGTTGGGTGGATACGCAGTATTTT
abundance: .; d_gene: TRBD2; j_gene: TRBJ2-7; v_gene: TRBV29-1; CDR3aa: CSVVRELASSYEQYF; CDR3nt: TGCAGCGTTGTTAGGGAACTAGCGTCCTCCTACGAGCAGTACTTC
abundance: once; d_gene: TRBD1; j_gene: TRBJ1-6; v_gene: TRBV11-2; CDR3aa: CASSSFTGDSPLHF; CDR3nt: TGTGCCAGCAGCTCCTTTACAGGGGACTCACCCCTCCACTTT
abundance: .; d_gene: .; j_gene: TRBJ1-3; v_gene: TRBV4-2; CDR3aa: CASSQETTGTGNTIYF; CDR3nt: TGTGCCAGCAGCCAAGAAACCACCGGGACCGGAAACACCATATATTTT
abundance: .; d_gene: TRBD1; j_gene: TRBJ1-2; v_gene: TRBV5-1; CDR3aa: CASSTRQGSGYTF; CDR3nt: TGCGCCAGCAGCACCCGACAGGGTAGTGGCTACACCTTC
abundance: once; d_gene: .; j_gene: TRBJ2-3; v_gene: TRBV18; CDR3aa: CASSEGAQRTTDTQYF; CDR3nt: TGTGCCAGCTCAGAAGGGGCGCAAAGAACCACAGATACGCAGTATTTT
abundance: .; d_gene: .; j_gene: TRBJ1-1; v_gene: TRBV30; CDR3aa: CAWSYSMNTEAFF; CDR3nt: TGTGCCTGGAGTTACAGCATGAACACTGAAGCTTTCTTT
abundance: .; d_gene: .; j_gene: TRBJ2-7; v_gene: TRBV4-2; CDR3aa: CASSHLSTGDSYEQYF; CDR3nt: TGTGCCAGCAGCCACCTCAGTACGGGGGACTCCTACGAGCAGTACTTC
abundance: .; d_gene: .; j_gene: TRBJ1-6; v_gene: TRBV7-8; CDR3aa: CASSRSNSPLHF; CDR3nt: TGTGCCAGCAGCCGTTCTAATTCACCCCTCCACTTT
abundance: .; d_gene: .; j_gene: TRBJ1-5; v_gene: TRBV6-1; CDR3aa: CASSDRDANQPQHF; CDR3nt: TGTGCCAGCAGTGACCGGGATGCCAATCAGCCCCAGCATTTT
abundance: .; d_gene: .; j_gene: TRBJ2-2; v_gene: TRBV4-2; CDR3aa: CASSQEGVSIRELFF; CDR3nt: TGTGCCAGCAGCCAAGAGGGAGTGAGTATAAGGGAGCTGTTTTTT
abundance: .; d_gene: TRBD1; j_gene: TRBJ1-4; v_gene: TRBV5-1; CDR3aa: CASSLDRVANEKLFF; CDR3nt: TGCGCCAGCAGCCTCGACAGGGTAGCTAATGAAAAACTGTTTTTT
abundance: .; d_gene: .; j_gene: TRBJ2-3; v_gene: TRBV27; CDR3aa: CASSIRTAADTQYF; CDR3nt: TGTGCCAGCAGCATTCGCACGGCGGCAGATACGCAGTATTTT
abundance: .; d_gene: .; j_gene: TRBJ1-1; v_gene: TRBV21-1; CDR3aa: CASSKELPNTEAFF; CDR3nt: TGTGCCAGCAGCAAAGAACTCCCGAACACTGAAGCTTTCTTT
abundance: once; d_gene: .; j_gene: TRBJ2-1; v_gene: TRBV30; CDR3aa: CAWSTGTRRFF; CDR3nt: TGTGCCTGGTCTACCGGGACACGGCGGTTCTTC
abundance: .; d_gene: .; j_gene: TRBJ1-2; v_gene: TRBV28; CDR3aa: CASSSTGHRNYGYTF; CDR3nt: TGTGCCAGCAGTTCGACGGGACACCGAAACTATGGCTACACCTTC
abundance: few; d_gene: .; j_gene: TRBJ2-2; v_gene: TRBV4-2; CDR3aa: CASSPYGQKITGELFF; CDR3nt: TGTGCCAGCAGCCCCTATGGGCAGAAGATTACCGGGGAGCTGTTTTTT
abundance: .; d_gene: .; j_gene: TRBJ2-5; v_gene: TRBV2; CDR3aa: CASSEAGVQETQYF; CDR3nt: TGTGCCAGCAGTGAAGCGGGAGTTCAAGAGACCCAGTACTTC
abundance: .; d_gene: .; j_gene: TRBJ2-5; v_gene: TRBV5-1; CDR3aa: CASSLVPPQETQYF; CDR3nt: TGCGCCAGCAGCTTGGTCCCCCCACAGGAGACCCAGTACTTC
abundance: once; d_gene: .; j_gene: TRBJ1-2; v_gene: TRBV4-2; CDR3aa: CASSQAYGYTF; CDR3nt: TGTGCCAGCAGCCAAGCCTATGGCTACACCTTC
abundance: .; d_gene: .; j_gene: TRBJ2-6; v_gene: TRBV6-1; CDR3aa: CASSETDSGANVLTF; CDR3nt: TGTGCCAGCAGTGAGACAGACTCTGGGGCCAACGTCCTGACTTTC
abundance: few; d_gene: .; j_gene: TRBJ1-1; v_gene: TRBV6-1; CDR3aa: CASQAPQDTEAFF; CDR3nt: TGTGCCAGCCAAGCACCCCAGGACACTGAAGCTTTCTTT
abundance: .; d_gene: .; j_gene: TRBJ2-5; v_gene: TRBV7-3; CDR3aa: CASSLEGRPQYF; CDR3nt: TGTGCCAGCAGCTTAGAAGGGCGGCCCCAGTACTTC
abundance: many; d_gene: .; j_gene: TRBJ1-2; v_gene: TRBV13; CDR3aa: CASSPYGQGEIYGYTF; CDR3nt: TGTGCCAGCAGCCCTTATGGGCAGGGAGAAATCTATGGCTACACCTTC
abundance: .; d_gene: TRBD1; j_gene: TRBJ2-7; v_gene: TRBV29-1; CDR3aa: CSVSRDSSYEQYF; CDR3nt: TGCAGTGTCTCCCGGGACAGTTCCTACGAGCAGTACTTC
abundance: .; d_gene: .; j_gene: TRBJ1-2; v_gene: TRBV30; CDR3aa: CAWTGSYGYTF; CDR3nt: TGTGCCTGGACAGGGAGCTATGGCTACACCTTC
abundance: few; d_gene: TRBD2; j_gene: TRBJ2-7; v_gene: TRBV7-2; CDR3aa: CASRVAGGTYEQYF; CDR3nt: TGTGCCAGCAGAGTAGCGGGAGGTACCTACGAGCAGTACTTC
abundance: .; d_gene: TRBD1; j_gene: TRBJ2-7; v_gene: TRBV7-8; CDR3aa: CASASTGGYSYEQYF; CDR3nt: TGTGCCAGCGCGAGCACAGGGGGCTATAGCTACGAGCAGTACTTC
abundance: .; d_gene: TRBD2; j_gene: TRBJ2-3; v_gene: TRBV4-1; CDR3aa: CASSQIAGGSDTQYF; CDR3nt: TGCGCCAGCAGCCAAATAGCGGGAGGGTCAGATACGCAGTATTTT
abundance: .; d_gene: TRBD1; j_gene: TRBJ1-2; v_gene: TRBV6-1; CDR3aa: CASSDRDFGYTF; CDR3nt: TGTGCCAGCAGCGACAGGGACTTTGGCTACACCTTC
abundance: .; d_gene: TRBD2; j_gene: TRBJ2-3; v_gene: TRBV6-4; CDR3aa: CASSAGLADTDTQYF; CDR3nt: TGTGCCAGCAGTGCAGGACTAGCGGATACAGATACGCAGTATTTT